These T cell receptor beta chains were read from a single sample in a study of blood T cell repertoires in COVID-19. The repertoire was sequenced with immunoSEQ multiplex PCR; TCRdb's copy has only in-frame clones and lacks some. The sample records about 320,000 clones, around 90% being singletons. Sequencing used PBMCs or T cells enriched from blood (not recorded which). These TCRs come from a man in his sixties who had recovered from COVID-19. The CDR3 runs from the conserved cysteine through the conserved F or W. D genes are given only for firm matches. Where a row states a size, it is once, few, many or the class of an expanded clone; other rows omit it.

-,TRBD1,TRBJ2-7,TRBV18,CASSRDRGRVYEQYF,TGTGCCAGCTCACGGGACAGGGGGCGCGTGTACGAGCAGTACTTC
-,TRBD1,TRBJ1-1,TRBV11-2,CASSPVGQGYTEAFF,TGTGCCAGCAGCCCCGTGGGACAGGGCTACACTGAAGCTTTCTTT
-,TRBD2,TRBJ2-1,TRBV24-1,CATSAFTGGGHNEQFF,TGTGCCACCAGTGCGTTTACGGGAGGGGGGCACAATGAGCAGTTCTTC
-,-,TRBJ1-2,TRBV5-1,CASSPVWGPSYGYTF,TGCGCCAGCAGCCCTGTCTGGGGGCCTAGCTATGGCTACACCTTC
-,TRBD2,TRBJ2-3,TRBV9,CASSFSGRADTQYF,TGTGCCAGCAGCTTTAGCGGGAGAGCAGATACGCAGTATTTT
-,-,TRBJ2-5,TRBV7-6,CASSVRESQETQYF,TGTGCCAGCAGCGTTCGGGAGAGCCAAGAGACCCAGTACTTC
once,TRBD2,TRBJ2-5,TRBV7-9,CASRINSGKGETQYF,TGTGCCAGCCGGATAAATAGCGGGAAGGGGGAGACCCAGTACTTC
-,-,TRBJ1-5,TRBV19,CASSMARNSNQPQHF,TGTGCCAGTAGTATGGCCAGAAATAGCAATCAGCCCCAGCATTTT
-,TRBD1,TRBJ1-5,TRBV28,CASSPTGTGYQPQHF,TGTGCCAGCAGCCCGACCGGGACAGGGTATCAGCCCCAGCATTTT
-,-,TRBJ2-2,TRBV4-3,CASSQAGQGNTGELFF,TGCGCCAGCAGCCAAGCGGGCCAGGGCAACACCGGGGAGCTGTTTTTT
-,TRBD2,TRBJ2-5,TRBV7-2,CASSSNGGGLRETQYF,TGTGCCAGCAGCTCAAACGGGGGGGGCTTGAGGGAGACCCAGTACTTC
-,TRBD1,TRBJ1-2,TRBV19,CASSISRGKGYGYTF,TGTGCCAGTAGTATTTCCAGGGGGAAAGGATATGGCTACACCTTC
few,TRBD2,TRBJ2-3,TRBV13,CASSFLTSGSYRDTQYF,TGTGCCAGCAGCTTCCTGACTAGCGGGAGTTATCGAGATACGCAGTATTTT
-,-,TRBJ2-2,TRBV19,CASSIWLRVGSGELFF,TGTGCCAGTAGTATTTGGCTCAGGGTCGGATCCGGGGAGCTGTTTTTT
-,TRBD2,TRBJ2-1,TRBV7-2,CASSQLSGSLVPEQFF,TGTGCCAGCAGCCAGCTTAGCGGGAGTTTGGTCCCTGAGCAGTTCTTC
-,-,TRBJ2-5,TRBV9,CASSSSGWGETQYF,TGTGCCAGCAGCTCGAGCGGGTGGGGAGAGACCCAGTACTTC
-,-,TRBJ2-2,TRBV10-2,CASRLTANTGELFF,TGCGCCAGCAGGCTTACAGCGAACACCGGGGAGCTGTTTTTT
-,-,TRBJ2-7,TRBV7-9,CASSLPSALEQYF,TGTGCCAGCAGCTTACCCTCCGCGCTCGAGCAGTACTTC
-,-,TRBJ1-6,TRBV9,CASSSSSSYNSPLHF,TGTGCCAGCAGCTCATCGAGCTCCTATAATTCACCCCTCCACTTT
-,-,TRBJ2-1,TRBV5-4,CASSLTLSDEQFF,TGTGCCAGCAGCTTGACCCTATCCGATGAGCAGTTCTTC
-,TRBD2,TRBJ2-1,TRBV18,CASSPLAGGPISFF,TGTGCCAGCTCACCCTTAGCGGGAGGGCCTATCTCGTTCTTC
once,TRBD1,TRBJ2-2,TRBV5-1,CASSLGTGDTGELFF,TGCGCCAGCAGCTTGGGGACAGGGGACACCGGGGAGCTGTTTTTT
-,-,TRBJ2-5,TRBV7-2,CASSLNQGEETQYF,TGTGCCAGCAGCCTCAACCAGGGTGAAGAGACCCAGTACTTC
-,TRBD2,TRBJ2-3,TRBV28,CASSLLVIAGGPDTQYF,TGTGCCAGCAGTTTATTGGTAATAGCGGGAGGGCCAGATACGCAGTATTTT
once,TRBD1,TRBJ2-3,TRBV27,CASSLRDRAQDTQYF,TGTGCCAGCAGTTTACGGGACAGGGCTCAAGATACGCAGTATTTT
-,-,TRBJ1-4,TRBV6-1,CASSDEGSTNEKLFF,TGTGCCAGCAGTGACGAGGGTTCAACTAATGAAAAACTGTTTTTT
-,TRBD1,TRBJ2-1,TRBV19,CASSIGDRVYNEQFF,TGTGCCAGTAGTATAGGCGACAGGGTTTACAATGAGCAGTTCTTC
-,TRBD2,TRBJ2-1,TRBV10-1,CASSDLGLEHNEQFF,TGCGCCAGCAGTGATCTGGGACTAGAACACAATGAGCAGTTCTTC
-,-,TRBJ2-7,TRBV5-6,CASSGVTTVRSYEQYF,TGTGCCAGCAGCGGAGTAACCACGGTACGGTCCTACGAGCAGTACTTC
few,-,TRBJ1-3,TRBV10-3,CAIRQTDSGNTIYF,TGTGCCATCAGACAGACAGACTCTGGAAACACCATATATTTT
once,-,TRBJ2-7,TRBV15,CATSRGGRNSYEQYF,TGTGCCACCAGCAGAGGGGGCAGGAACTCCTACGAGCAGTACTTC
-,-,TRBJ2-7,TRBV6-2/TRBV6-3,CASSSRRRDSSYEQYF,TGTGCCAGCAGTTCAAGGCGGCGGGATAGCTCCTACGAGCAGTACTTC
-,-,TRBJ1-4,TRBV19,CASSIRVGEKLFF,TGTGCCAGTAGTATCAGGGTTGGGGAAAAACTGTTTTTT